This entry describes one T cell receptor (beta chain). Its antigen is undetermined. Trimming took 5 bases from V and 0 from J, leaving 12 bases between them. The CDR3 has 15 amino acids. Germline CDR1 SGHTA, CDR2 FQGNSA. This entry comes from a study of T cell repertoires in cytomegalovirus infection. Background on the study: Well-studied HLA-B-restricted epitopes and recently identified HLA-C-restricted epitopes of CMV were both used in the study. Both CMV infection and a matching HLA type were indicated by public TCR beta signatures. Findings of the study overall: The response measured ex vivo was dominated by TCR beta clonotypes (HLA-C-restricted and CMV-specific).

TCRdb itself ran the reads through MiXCR, one entry per CDR3 protein. The table shows 110,000 or so distinct CDR3 sequences, with 30% occurring only once. This sequence was found in a human donor in good health (CMV status not recorded). Some clones in this sample may be carry-over from other donors' samples. This specimen consisted of CD8+ T cells from cultured PBMCs, obtained from culture after CMV antigen stimulation. The gene calls are TRBV7-2 and TRBJ2-3; a possible D gene is TRBD2 (6 bases). This CDR3 is CASSGRLDSTDTQYF. The CDR3 DNA reads TGTGCCAGCAGCGGGCGACTAGATAGCACAGATACGCAGTATTTT.